These T cell receptor beta chains were read from a single sample in a study of blood T cell repertoires in COVID-19. Profiled with immunoSEQ multiplex PCR; TCRdb holds only in-frame clones, not every one. Of roughly 70,000 clones listed, less than 75% are singletons. Sequenced input: peripheral blood. Receptors were obtained from a man between 60 and 75 years old with acute or convalescent COVID-19. CDR3s include the opening cysteine and the closing phenylalanine or tryptophan. The D gene is left open where the match is weak. Clone sizes are given selectively: once, few, many, or a class where the clone is expanded.

-	TRBV7-3	-	TRBJ2-2	TGTGCCAGCAGCTTGGGGGCGCCGAACACCGGGGAGCTGTTTTTT	CASSLGAPNTGELFF
TRBD2	TRBV5-1	-	TRBJ2-5	TGCGCCAGCAGCTTGGACGGACTAGCGGTCCAAGGTATCCAAGAGACCCAGTACTTC	CASSLDGLAVQGIQETQYF
-	TRBV4-1	few	TRBJ2-3	TGCGCCAGCAGCCTTGCCCAGACAAGCACAGATACGCAGTATTTT	CASSLAQTSTDTQYF
-	TRBV24-1	-	TRBJ2-5	TGTGCCACCAGTGATTTGTGGGCGAACCAAGAGACCCAGTACTTC	CATSDLWANQETQYF
TRBD2	TRBV24-1	-	TRBJ2-2	TGTGCCACCAGTGAGACGAGCGGGAGGTTGGCCGGGGAGCTGTTTTTT	CATSETSGRLAGELFF
-	TRBV13	-	TRBJ2-1	TGTGCCAGCCTCTCCGCGGAGGGGACTGCCTTATACAATGAGCAGTTCTTC	CASLSAEGTALYNEQFF
TRBD2	TRBV5-1	-	TRBJ2-1	TGCGCCAGCAGTCCGGATCCGGGACTAGCGCTTTACAATGAGCAGTTCTTC	CASSPDPGLALYNEQFF
-	TRBV7-6	many	TRBJ1-6	TGTGCCAGCAGCTCTCAGGGCGGTTCACCCCTCCACTTT	CASSSQGGSPLHF
TRBD1	TRBV4-1	-	TRBJ1-1	TGCGCCAGCAGCTATGCAGGGGGACGTATGAACACTGAAGCTTTCTTT	CASSYAGGRMNTEAFF
TRBD2	TRBV28	-	TRBJ2-1	TGTGCCAGCAGCGGACTAGCGGGAAACAATGAGCAGTTCTTC	CASSGLAGNNEQFF
-	TRBV9	few	TRBJ2-5	TGTGCCAGCAGCGCAGGGGTTTGGGTAGAGACCCAGTACTTC	CASSAGVWVETQYF
-	TRBV28	-	TRBJ2-2	TGTGCCAGCAGTTTGTCCGGGGACACCGGGGAGCTGTTTTTT	CASSLSGDTGELFF
-	TRBV28	-	TRBJ2-3	TGTGCCAGCAGTACCACCAGGGGCCCAGATACGCAGTATTTT	CASSTTRGPDTQYF
-	TRBV2	-	TRBJ2-3	TGTGCCAGGAGCGAACCGGGGGATACGCAGTATTTT	CARSEPGDTQYF
-	TRBV5-1	once	TRBJ2-3	TGCGCCAGCAGCCTCACACCTTGGGCAACAGATACGCAGTATTTT	CASSLTPWATDTQYF
TRBD1	TRBV11-2	-	TRBJ1-2	TGTGCCAGCAGCTTGGTCACAGGGGTTGATGGCTACACCTTC	CASSLVTGVDGYTF
-	TRBV7-3	-	TRBJ1-3	TGTGCCAGCAGCTCAAGGGGCCCTGGAAACACCATATATTTT	CASSSRGPGNTIYF
-	TRBV5-4	-	TRBJ1-2	TGTGCCAGCAGCTTGGAGATAGGAGTCGGCTATGGCTACACCTTC	CASSLEIGVGYGYTF
TRBD1	TRBV6-4	-	TRBJ2-5	TGTGCCAGCAGTTCGGGACAGGGGGCCCAGGAGACCCAGTACTTC	CASSSGQGAQETQYF
-	TRBV5-1	-	TRBJ2-6	TGCGCCAGCAGCTTGTTGGGGGGACTCTCTGGGGCCAACGTCCTGACTTTC	CASSLLGGLSGANVLTF
TRBD2	TRBV9	-	TRBJ2-7	TGTGCCAGCAGCGTAGCTGTGGGGGGGAACTACGAGCAGTACTTC	CASSVAVGGNYEQYF
TRBD1	TRBV11-2	many	TRBJ2-5	TGTGCCAGCAGCCCGGGACAGGGGTTTACGGCGACCCAGTACTTC	CASSPGQGFTATQYF
-	TRBV2	few	TRBJ1-2	TGTGCCAGCAGTGAAGCGCTTGGGGCCTCAGGCTACACCTTC	CASSEALGASGYTF
TRBD2	TRBV10-2	-	TRBJ2-3	TGCGCCAGCGGACTAGCGCACACAGATACGCAGTATTTT	CASGLAHTDTQYF
-	TRBV7-3	-	TRBJ1-1	TGTGCCAGCAGCTTAACAGGGGCAATCACTGAAGCTTTCTTT	CASSLTGAITEAFF
TRBD1	TRBV14	once	TRBJ1-4	TGTGCCAGCAGCCCACTCGGGACAGGGGATGAAAAACTGTTTTTT	CASSPLGTGDEKLFF
TRBD2	TRBV18	-	TRBJ2-5	TGTGCCAGCTCACAGGGAGGGCAGGGACAGACCCAGTACTTC	CASSQGGQGQTQYF
-	TRBV6-1	-	TRBJ1-1	TGTGCCAGCAGTGAATGGCACAGCCCGGGAAATGAAGCTTTCTTT	CASSEWHSPGNEAFF
TRBD1	TRBV19	-	TRBJ2-2	TGTGCCAGTAGTATACGCCCCGGGACAGGGTGGGCCGGGGAGCTGTTTTTT	CASSIRPGTGWAGELFF
TRBD2	TRBV19	once	TRBJ2-1	TGTGCCAGTAGTGGGAGCGGGGATAATGAGCAGTTCTTC	CASSGSGDNEQFF